This T cell receptor (beta chain) stems from a study of T cells after yellow fever vaccination. The study's findings and limits: At under 97% for CD4 and just over 85% for CD8, most primary-vaccination clones showed up again after the booster.

A single record per CDR3 protein comes from TCRdb applying MiXCR to the 5' RACE reads. This table has approximately 150,000 distinct CDR3 sequences, around 9.3% appearing once. As to this clonotype: Its antigen is currently unknown.

Germline V gene sequence: CDR1 WNHNN, CDR2 SYGVQD (reference sequence). The length of the CDR3 is 12 residues. Trimming took 4 bases from V and 4 from J, leaving 6 bases between them. The V gene is TRBV10-1, the J gene TRBJ2-3; D ambiguous. The sequences come from CD8+ T cells sorted from PBMCs, collected 45 days after the yellow fever booster vaccination. The source is a man in his late teens or twenties who received the YFV17D yellow fever vaccine. The CDR3 reads CASSVGSDTQYF. Written as DNA, the CDR3 is TGCGCCAGCAGTGTGGGTTCAGATACGCAGTATTTT.